This is a list of T cell receptor beta chains from one sample in a study of CD8 T cells in Susac syndrome. TCRdb reanalysed the immunoSEQ multiplex PCR reads using MiXCR and keeps one entry per CDR3 protein. The sample has around 300,000 distinct CDR3 sequences; roughly 85% are singletons. Sequencing was done on a sample of CD8+ T cells from PBMCs. The receptors originated from a human donor with multiple sclerosis. Both conserved end residues are part of each CDR3. The D gene is left open where the match is weak. Size values are once, few and many counts, or a class for expanded clones, and some rows have none.

v_gene	j_gene	abundance	d_gene	CDR3nt	CDR3aa
TRBV19	TRBJ2-2	NA	NA	TGTGCCAGTAGTACCCCTCAGGGTCCTGAGAATCCCGGGGAGCTGTTTTTT	CASSTPQGPENPGELFF
TRBV4-3	TRBJ2-1	few	NA	TGCGCCAGCAGCCACCAGAGGACAGTTCACAATGAGCAGTTCTTC	CASSHQRTVHNEQFF
TRBV28	TRBJ2-5	NA	NA	TGTGCCAGCGTGACCGGCAACCAAGAGACCCAGTACTTC	CASVTGNQETQYF
TRBV4-3	TRBJ1-3	NA	NA	TGCGCCAGCAGCCAAGGGTGGATCTCTGGAAACACCATATATTTT	CASSQGWISGNTIYF
TRBV20-1	TRBJ1-5	NA	NA	TGCAGTGCTACAGGGGATCAGCCCCAGCATTTT	CSATGDQPQHF
TRBV12-3/TRBV12-4	TRBJ2-7	NA	TRBD2	TGTGCCAGCAGTTTCGGGGGGGGTTTGTACGAGCAGTACTTC	CASSFGGGLYEQYF
TRBV6-5	TRBJ2-3	few	NA	TGTGCCAGCAGTTACTGGGGGAACACAGATACGCAGTATTTT	CASSYWGNTDTQYF
TRBV20-1	TRBJ2-3	NA	TRBD1	TGCAGTGCTGTGACAGGGGTAGATACGCAGTATTTT	CSAVTGVDTQYF
TRBV6-1	TRBJ2-1	NA	NA	TGTGCCAGCAGCCCTCGGGACTCCTCGGGTGAGCAGTTCTTC	CASSPRDSSGEQFF
TRBV6-2/TRBV6-3	TRBJ2-1	NA	TRBD2	TGTGCCAGCGGGGAGGGATACAATGAGCAGTTCTTC	CASGEGYNEQFF
TRBV4-3	TRBJ2-7	NA	TRBD2	TGCGCCAGCAGCCAAGGTATTAGCGGGAGGTACGAGCAGTACTTC	CASSQGISGRYEQYF
TRBV24-1	TRBJ2-3	NA	NA	TGTGCCACCAGTGACACTAGCACAGATACGCAGTATTTT	CATSDTSTDTQYF
TRBV4-3	TRBJ2-3	NA	NA	TGCGCCAGCAGCCGGACTGAGACGGCGACAGATACGCAGTATTTT	CASSRTETATDTQYF
TRBV19	TRBJ1-5	NA	TRBD1	TGTGCCAGTAGTAAAGGGACAGGGGCATTGAGCAATCAGCCCCAGCATTTT	CASSKGTGALSNQPQHF
TRBV12-3/TRBV12-4	TRBJ1-2	NA	NA	TGTGCCAGCAGTTTCTCTGTTTACTATGGCTACACCTTC	CASSFSVYYGYTF
TRBV28	TRBJ2-7	few	NA	TGTGCCAGCAGTTCACCCACCGGACGAACCACCTACGAGCAGTACTTC	CASSSPTGRTTYEQYF
TRBV27	TRBJ1-1	NA	NA	TGTGCCAGCAGTTTGGGGGGCGGGAGTGAAGCTTTCTTT	CASSLGGGSEAFF
TRBV12-5	TRBJ2-3	NA	NA	TGTGCTAGTGGTGAACAGGTCCTAGGCACAGATACGCAGTATTTT	CASGEQVLGTDTQYF
TRBV6-5	TRBJ2-7	NA	TRBD2	TGTGCCAGCAGTTACTCGATCAGCGGGATCTACGAGCAGTACTTC	CASSYSISGIYEQYF
TRBV12-3/TRBV12-4	TRBJ2-1	NA	NA	TGTGCCAGCAGTTTAGCTCCCGACGGGTACAATGAGCAGTTCTTC	CASSLAPDGYNEQFF
TRBV6-2/TRBV6-3	TRBJ2-1	few	NA	TGTGCCAGCAGTTCTTGGGGCTCTAATGAGCAGTTCTTC	CASSSWGSNEQFF
TRBV7-4	TRBJ2-7	once	TRBD1	TGTGCCAGCAGCTCCCGGACAGGGAAGGGCTACGAGCAGTACTTC	CASSSRTGKGYEQYF
TRBV6-5	TRBJ2-7	few	NA	TGTGCCAGCAGTTACTCGACTGGCGGGGCCTACGAGCAGTACTTC	CASSYSTGGAYEQYF
TRBV7-9	TRBJ1-1	NA	NA	TGTGCCAGCAGCTTGGGGCAAATTCCTAACACTGAAGCTTTCTTT	CASSLGQIPNTEAFF
TRBV11-2	TRBJ2-3	NA	TRBD2	TGTGCCAGCAGCTTCCCCCGGGGAGCGGGAGAGACAGATACGCAGTATTTT	CASSFPRGAGETDTQYF
TRBV4-3	TRBJ2-7	NA	NA	TGCGCCAGCAGCCAAGGCCGGCAGTCCATCCACGAGCAGTACTTC	CASSQGRQSIHEQYF
TRBV5-1	TRBJ2-1	NA	TRBD2	TGCGCCAGCAGCTTGGTGGCTAGCGGGAGGGCCAGCTACAATGAGCAGTTCTTC	CASSLVASGRASYNEQFF
TRBV5-1	TRBJ2-4	NA	NA	TGCGCCAGCAGCTGGGACATCGCTGGGACCAAAAACATTCAGTACTTC	CASSWDIAGTKNIQYF
TRBV7-8	TRBJ1-2	NA	NA	TGTGCCAGCAGCTTAGAGGGAGGCGACAACTATGGCTACACCTTC	CASSLEGGDNYGYTF
TRBV28	TRBJ2-3	NA	NA	TGTGCCAGCAGTGCAGGGGCCAGCACAGATACGCAGTATTTT	CASSAGASTDTQYF
TRBV9	TRBJ2-7	NA	NA	TGTGCCAGCAGCGTATCTGGGGTGCCTTCCTACGAGCAGTACTTC	CASSVSGVPSYEQYF
TRBV4-3	TRBJ1-1	NA	TRBD1	TGCGCCAGCAGCCAAGACGGGACAGGGACGGACGAAGCTTTCTTT	CASSQDGTGTDEAFF
TRBV29-1	TRBJ2-2	NA	NA	TGCAGCGTTGAAGAGGGGTCTTTCACCGGGGAGCTGTTTTTT	CSVEEGSFTGELFF
TRBV7-9	TRBJ2-7	NA	TRBD1	TGTGCCAGCAGCTTGGGACAGGCGCGTCACTACGAGCAGTACTTC	CASSLGQARHYEQYF
TRBV27	TRBJ2-1	NA	TRBD2	TGTGCCAGCAGTCACCCGGGGGGGGCGCAGTTCTTC	CASSHPGGAQFF
TRBV7-9	TRBJ2-2	NA	TRBD1	TGTGCCAGCAGCTTATCGGACAGGGCGAACACCGGGGAGCTGTTTTTT	CASSLSDRANTGELFF
TRBV27	TRBJ2-7	NA	NA	TGTGCCAGCAGTCCGCAGGGGGGGACCTACGAGCAGTACTTC	CASSPQGGTYEQYF
TRBV7-6	TRBJ2-7	NA	TRBD2	TGTGCCAGCAGCTTAGAAGCGGGGGCTGTACACGAGCAGTACTTC	CASSLEAGAVHEQYF
TRBV7-9	TRBJ1-5	NA	TRBD1	TGTGCCAGCAGCCCTGGGACAGGGGGAATCAATCAGCCCCAGCATTTT	CASSPGTGGINQPQHF
TRBV4-1	TRBJ2-1	NA	NA	TGCGCCAGCAGCCAAGATATGGGAGACTACAATGAGCAGTTCTTC	CASSQDMGDYNEQFF
TRBV20-1	TRBJ2-5	NA	NA	TGCAGTGCTAGAGCTGGGTTGAGTTTGAGGTACCAAGAGACCCAGTACTTC	CSARAGLSLRYQETQYF
TRBV6-1	TRBJ2-7	NA	TRBD2	TGTGCCAGCACCCAAGGGACGGGGGGCTCCTACGAGCAGTACTTC	CASTQGTGGSYEQYF